The TCR beta chain described here comes from a study of memory B cells and T cells in multiple sclerosis. About this clone itself: Its antigen is currently unknown.

CDR3 length: 15 amino acids. The V end was cut by 3 bases, the J end by 0 bases, with 9 bases between. Germline CDR1 MDHEN, CDR2 SYDVKM. Stimulus-free culture yielded autoproliferating CFSE-dim and non-proliferating CFSE-high T cells, each sequenced separately. Cultures began with about 4.5x10^7 CFSE-labeled PBMCs, unstimulated for 6 to 7 days, with replicate wells pooled. Profiled with immunoSEQ multiplex PCR; TCRdb holds only in-frame clones, not every one. This sample has 30,000 to 40,000 clones, with about 84% found just once. The genes are TRBV28 and TRBJ1-3; a possible D gene is TRBD1 (5 bases). This clonotype was obtained from a human donor with multiple sclerosis. The sequenced sample consisted of PBMCs from blood kept in culture. The CDR3 nucleotides read TGTGCCAGCAGTTTCGGGACGGACTCTGGAAACACCATATATTTT. This sequence encodes CASSFGTDSGNTIYF. The full variable domain, in which reference TRBV28 and TRBJ1-3 provide the parts outside the CDR3, is DVKVTQSSRYLVKRTGEKVFLECVQDMDHENMFWYRQDPGLGLRLIYFSYDVKMKEKGDIPEGYSVSREKKERFSLILESASTNQTSMYLCASSFGTDSGNTIYFGEGSWLTVV.